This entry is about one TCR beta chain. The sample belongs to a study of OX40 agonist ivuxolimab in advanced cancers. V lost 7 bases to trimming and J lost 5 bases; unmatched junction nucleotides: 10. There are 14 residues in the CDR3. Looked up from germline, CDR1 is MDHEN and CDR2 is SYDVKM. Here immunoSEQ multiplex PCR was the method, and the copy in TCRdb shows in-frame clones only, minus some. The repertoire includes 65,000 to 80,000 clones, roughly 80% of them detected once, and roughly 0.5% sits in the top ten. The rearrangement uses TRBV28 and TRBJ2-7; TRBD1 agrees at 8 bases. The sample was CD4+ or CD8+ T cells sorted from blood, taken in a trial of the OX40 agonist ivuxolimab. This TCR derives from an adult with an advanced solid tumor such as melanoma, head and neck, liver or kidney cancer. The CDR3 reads CASTIQGVWDEQYF. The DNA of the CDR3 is TGTGCCAGCACGATACAGGGGGTTTGGGACGAGCAGTACTTC.